These T cell receptor beta chains were read from a single sample in a study of OX40 agonist ivuxolimab in advanced cancers. The repertoire was sequenced with immunoSEQ multiplex PCR; TCRdb's copy has only in-frame clones and lacks some. The sample has roughly 42,000 clones, 70% to 90% seen once. Sequences were derived from CD4+ or CD8+ T cells sorted from blood, sampled in a trial of the OX40 agonist ivuxolimab. These receptors were taken from an adult with an advanced solid tumor such as melanoma, head and neck, liver or kidney cancer. Both conserved end residues are part of each CDR3.

j_call | v_call | cdr3_aa
TRBJ2-3 | TRBV11-2 | CASSSPTGSTQYF
TRBJ1-2 | TRBV28 | CASSFGLRSALYGYTF
TRBJ1-2 | TRBV7-2 | CASSLVQVGAEGYTF
TRBJ1-2 | TRBV6-5 | CASSSLGGLSYGYTF
TRBJ1-1 | TRBV4-1 | CASSPGVGGNTEAFF
TRBJ1-1 | TRBV29-1 | CSVRIDRGEAFF
TRBJ1-1 | TRBV14 | CASSQKEAEPEAFF
TRBJ2-3 | TRBV2 | CASSVTSGLAGADAADTQYF
TRBJ1-1 | TRBV7-9 | CASSFLLGAEAFF
TRBJ2-3 | TRBV2 | CASSGSTDTQYF
TRBJ1-1 | TRBV7-8 | CASSLNRENTEAFF
TRBJ1-5 | TRBV27 | CASSLSPTGTNQPQHF
TRBJ1-6 | TRBV6-1 | CASSEMGQGNSPLHF
TRBJ2-5 | TRBV7-2 | CASRQGVRLGDQETQYF
TRBJ1-1 | TRBV7-8 | CASSPEVNTEAFF
TRBJ1-1 | TRBV28 | CASSQLRVWNTEAFF
TRBJ2-1 | TRBV6-5 | CASSYSFSSYNEQFF
TRBJ2-1 | TRBV7-3 | CASSYIASNEQFF
TRBJ1-1 | TRBV5-5 | CASSYPLGGSTEAFF